This T cell receptor (beta chain) originates from a study of blood T cell repertoires in COVID-19. Background on the study: Material from acute and convalescent COVID-19 was sourced from the United States, Italy and Spain.

The repertoire was sequenced with immunoSEQ multiplex PCR; TCRdb's copy has only in-frame clones and lacks some. The data show some 390,000 clones, roughly 90% seen once. Enrollment of patients from Seattle took place during active infection, with longitudinal follow-up. This CDR3 has 18 residues. Germline lookup yields CDR1 KGHSH and CDR2 LQKENI. Trimming cost V 2 bases and J 0 bases; bases outside gene matches: 7. The chain joins TRBV18 to TRBJ2-1, with 10 bases aligning to TRBD2. The receptor was isolated from a woman in her thirties or forties with COVID-19, enrolled during active disease. Sequencing was done on a sample of peripheral blood. CDR3 sequence reads: CASSPSLAGDISYNEQFF. CDR3 in DNA: TGTGCCAGCTCACCAAGCCTAGCGGGGGACATCTCCTACAATGAGCAGTTCTTC.